This record covers a single T cell receptor (beta chain). The record originates from a study of blood T cell repertoires in COVID-19. Whole-study context: PBMCs, B-cell-depleted T cells, or T cells were the source of the cDNA or gDNA that made up the material.

Trimming stripped 3 bases from V and 8 bases from J, with 5 bases between. This CDR3 comprises 11 residues. Assay: immunoSEQ multiplex PCR; the TCRdb copy retains only in-frame clones and omits some. The profile covers around 320,000 clones, with roughly 85% appearing a single time and just over 7% taken by the ten largest. The sequencing sample was made of peripheral blood. The chain couples TRBV12-3 or TRBV12-4 to TRBJ2-1; D call uncertain. The receptor's source is a human donor in a cohort sampled during active COVID-19. The CDR3 region has the DNA TGTGCCAGCAGTTTTTCCTATGAGCAGTTCTTC. This sequence encodes CASSFSYEQFF.